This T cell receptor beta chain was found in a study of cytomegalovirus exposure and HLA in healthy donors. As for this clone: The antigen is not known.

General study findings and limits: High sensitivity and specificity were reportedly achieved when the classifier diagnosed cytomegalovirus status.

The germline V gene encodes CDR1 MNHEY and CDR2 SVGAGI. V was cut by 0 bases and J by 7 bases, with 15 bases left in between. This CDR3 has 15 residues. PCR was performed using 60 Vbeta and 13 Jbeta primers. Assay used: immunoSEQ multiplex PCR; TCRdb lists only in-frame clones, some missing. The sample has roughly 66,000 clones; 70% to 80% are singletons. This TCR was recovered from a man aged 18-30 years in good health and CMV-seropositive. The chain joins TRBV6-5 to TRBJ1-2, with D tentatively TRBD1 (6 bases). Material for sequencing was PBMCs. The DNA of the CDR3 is TGTGCCAGCAGTTACTCGGGACAATTCTCTGGTGGCTACACCTTC. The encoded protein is CASSYSGQFSGGYTF.